Below, 10 T cell receptor beta chains from the same sample are listed, as sequenced in a study of T cell changes during pregnancy in multiple sclerosis. The method was immunoSEQ multiplex PCR; TCRdb's version includes in-frame clones alone and lacks a portion of them. The sample has about 100,000 clones, about nine tenths seen once. Source: peripheral blood, taken after pregnancy. These receptors all stem from a female donor with multiple sclerosis, enrolled in a pregnancy study.

The chain joins TRBV21-1 to TRBJ1-1; the D call of TRBD1 is as the table states it, not checked on the DNA. TRBV21-1 is noted as a pseudogene. The CDR3 has 11 amino acids. The CDR3 region is CASVQKTEAFF. The CDR3 DNA sequence: TGTGCCAGCGTGCAGAAGACTGAAGCTTTCTTT.

This rearrangement joins TRBV2 to TRBJ1-2; TRBD1 agrees at 7 bases. Germline V lookup: CDR1 SNHLY, CDR2 FYNNEI. Losses at the gene ends were 5 bases for V and 4 bases for J; bases not matched to a gene: 10. The CDR3 extends over 15 amino acids. CDR3 nucleotides: TGTGCCAGCAGTCTACGACAGGGAACGGGCTATGGCTACACCTTC. It is translated as CASSLRQGTGYGYTF. Variable domain in full (rest from reference TRBV2 and TRBJ1-2): EPEVTQTPSHQVTQMGQEVILRCVPISNHLYFYWYRQILGQKVEFLVSFYNNEISEKSEIFDDQFSVERPDGSNFTLKIRSTKLEDSAMYFCASSLRQGTGYGYTFGSGTRLTVV.

The chain couples TRBV4-1 to TRBJ1-6, with D unclear. Germline assignment: CDR1 MGHRA and CDR2 YSYEKL. Trimming removed 0 bases at V and 10 bases at J, with 10 bases between. The CDR3 totals 14 residues. Here the CDR3 reads CASSQERRRSPLHF. The CDR3 nucleotides are TGCGCCAGCAGCCAAGAGAGGCGACGGTCACCCCTCCACTTT.

The chain has TRBV6-1 and TRBJ1-5, with 7 bases identical to TRBD1. With V trimmed by 7 bases and J by 7 bases, 7 bases remained unmatched. CDR1 and CDR2 from the germline V gene are MNHNS and SASEGT. The CDR3 loop spans 13 amino acids. In DNA form, the CDR3 reads TGTGCCAGCAAACTACAGGGGACCCAGCCCCAGCATTTT. Protein product: CASKLQGTQPQHF.

J is TRBJ2-2 and V is TRBV18, with D tentatively TRBD1 (5 bases). This CDR3 region has 14 residues. Germline-derived CDR1 and CDR2 are KGHSH and LQKENI. V lost 5 bases, J lost 3 bases, and 10 bases lay in between. CDR3 region: CASSGQGYTGELFF. The CDR3 DNA is TGTGCCAGCTCAGGCCAGGGATACACCGGGGAGCTGTTTTTT.

This CDR3 is CASSLDWGEGYNEQFF. The CDR3 DNA follows: TGTGCCAGCAGCTTAGATTGGGGGGAGGGGTACAATGAGCAGTTCTTC. This chain connects TRBV11-2 to TRBJ2-1; TRBD2 matches at 7 bases. CDR1 is SGHAT, CDR2 FQNNGV, per germline. This CDR3 region has 16 residues. The V and J ends lost 0 bases and 4 bases, in that order; junction bases with no gene match: 6.

The chain is built from TRBV11-3 and TRBJ1-2; D perhaps matches TRBD1 (6 bases). Per germline, CDR1 SGHNT and CDR2 YENEEA. The CDR3 length is 17 residues. V gave up 5 bases and J gave up 5 bases, with 24 bases separating them. In DNA, the CDR3 is TGTGCCAGCAGCAGACGAAACGTCCCGGGACAAGGTTATGGCTACACCTTC. It encodes CASSRRNVPGQGYGYTF.

This clone was seen just once. The J gene is TRBJ2-7, the V gene TRBV15; 8 nucleotides agree with TRBD1. This CDR3 region has 15 residues. V lost 2 bases to trimming and J lost 5 bases; unmatched junction nucleotides: 8. The germline CDR1 and CDR2 sequences are LNHNV and YYDKDF (reference sequence). The CDR3 DNA reads TGTGCCACCAGCAGATTGGACAGGGAACAGGACGAGCAGTACTTC. It is translated as CATSRLDREQDEQYF.

The V gene is TRBV5-8, the J gene TRBJ2-5; 8 positions agree with TRBD2. The V gene's germline CDR1 is SGHTS and CDR2 YDEGEE. Unmatched junction bases numbered 7, after V lost 4 bases and J lost 2 bases. This CDR3 has 15 amino acids. CDR3 DNA: TGTGCCAGCAGCCCGTTCGGGGGGGGGCAAGAGACCCAGTACTTC. Translation gives CASSPFGGGQETQYF.

The CDR3 nucleotides are TGTGCCACCAGCAGAGAAGTGGGGGGTGGCACTGAAGCTTTCTTT. Its protein is CATSREVGGGTEAFF. This rearrangement joins TRBV15 to TRBJ1-1, with D possibly TRBD1 on 5 matching bases. The V and J ends lost 0 bases and 4 bases respectively, with 12 bases between them. Germline V gene data show CDR1 as LNHNV and CDR2 as YYDKDF (reference sequence). The CDR3 covers 15 residues.